The T cell receptor beta chain described here comes from a study of blood T cell repertoires in COVID-19. Study background: PBMCs, B-cell-depleted T cells, or T cells were the source of the cDNA or gDNA that made up the material.

The authors' processing: Estimation of nucleated cell counts was performed using reference gene primer amplification. Clones were read by immunoSEQ multiplex PCR, and TCRdb kept only the in-frame ones, dropping some. The DNA gave D and trimming, while V, J and clone size come from that table. The top ten hold roughly 9.1% of the sample, which has 250,000 to 350,000 clones, approximately 88% seen once. Between the trimmed V and J ends, which lost 1 base and 4 bases, there was a span of 11 bases. From germline, CDR1 is SGHTA and CDR2 FQGNSA. CDR3 length: 16 amino acids. The sequence came from a young man with active or convalescent COVID-19. The chain carries TRBV7-2 and TRBJ1-6, with D unclear. Sequenced input: peripheral blood. The CDR3 region is CASSLESGLYNSPLHF. The CDR3 DNA follows: TGTGCCAGCAGCTTAGAGTCAGGACTGTATAATTCACCCCTCCACTTT.